The 16 T cell receptor beta chains presented below share a single source sample, sequenced in a study of blood T cell repertoires in COVID-19. Generated by immunoSEQ multiplex PCR, the TCRdb table keeps only in-frame clones and is missing some. The sample holds about 99,000 clones, around 84% seen once. The sequenced sample consisted of peripheral blood. All receptors derive from a woman aged 55-69 years in a cohort sampled during active or convalescent COVID-19.

This clone appeared once. J is TRBJ1-4 and V is TRBV28; TRBD1 matches at 8 bases. The CDR3 spans 15 residues. Germline assignment: CDR1 MDHEN and CDR2 SYDVKM. Losses at the gene ends were 3 bases for V and 5 bases for J; bases not matched to a gene: 5. The CDR3 sequence is CASSLTDRVNEKLFF. The CDR3 DNA follows: TGTGCCAGCAGTTTGACGGACAGGGTAAATGAAAAACTGTTTTTT. The variable domain in full, completed from reference TRBV28 and TRBJ1-4, reads DVKVTQSSRYLVKRTGEKVFLECVQDMDHENMFWYRQDPGLGLRLIYFSYDVKMKEKGDIPEGYSVSREKKERFSLILESASTNQTSMYLCASSLTDRVNEKLFFGSGTQLSVL.

This clone has only one observation. CDR3 region: CASSYSDGGPYYEQYF. The CDR3 DNA sequence: TGTGCCAGCAGCTATTCGGACGGAGGCCCCTACTACGAGCAGTACTTC. The rearrangement uses TRBV11-2 and TRBJ2-7, with D possibly matching TRBD2 (5 bases). Trimming took off 4 bases at V and 3 bases at J, with 19 bases between the two ends. The CDR3 has 16 amino acids. In germline, CDR1 is SGHAT, CDR2 FQNNGV.

The CDR3 DNA follows: TGTGCCAGCAGCGCCAGGACAGCAGAGACCCAGTACTTC. Protein sequence: CASSARTAETQYF. V is TRBV9 and J is TRBJ2-5, with a weak D call TRBD1 (6 bases). Per germline, CDR1 SGDLS and CDR2 YYNGEE. This CDR3 spans 13 amino acids. Trimming left V 3 bases short and J 4 bases short, with 10 bases between.

The rearrangement links TRBV18 to TRBJ2-3; 9 bases are shared with TRBD2. This CDR3 has 16 amino acids. The trim removed 6 bases at V and 5 bases at J, leaving 12 bases unmatched. Germline loops: CDR1 KGHSH, CDR2 LQKENI. CDR3 in amino acids: CASSPTTSGSVDTQYF. CDR3 DNA: TGTGCCAGCTCGCCCACGACTAGCGGATCAGTAGATACGCAGTATTTT.

The rearrangement links TRBV5-1 to TRBJ2-5; D is possibly TRBD2 (7 bases). Trimming pared 0 bases from V and 5 bases from J, leaving 14 bases between. CDR1 is SGHRS, CDR2 YFSETQ, per germline. The CDR3 is 15 amino acids. The chain's CDR3 is CASSLGGGLGETQYF. The CDR3 nucleotides are TGCGCCAGCAGCTTGGGCGGGGGCTTGGGGGAGACCCAGTACTTC.

Written as DNA, the CDR3 is TGTGCCAGTAGTATTGAAGGTAGCGGGAGTGTGGGTGAGCAGTTCTTC. This sequence encodes CASSIEGSGSVGEQFF. The chain recombines TRBV19 with TRBJ2-1, with 9 positions matching TRBD2. CDR1 LNHDA and CDR2 SQIVND come from the germline V gene (reference sequence). This CDR3 is built from 16 residues. V lost 3 bases, J lost 9 bases, and 12 bases stayed unmatched.

The gene calls are TRBV3-1 (or the pseudogene TRBV3-2) and TRBJ1-6; 7 bases line up with TRBD1. V shed 6 bases and J 10 bases; nucleotides not matched to a gene: 15. CDR1 and CDR2 from the germline V gene are LGHDT and YNNKEL (reference sequence). This CDR3 has 16 amino acids. Written as DNA, the CDR3 is TGTGCCAGCAGACCAAGCGAAAGGGGGCATCGGTCACCCCTCCACTTT. This gives the protein CASRPSERGHRSPLHF.

The chain combines TRBV4-1 with TRBJ2-1; 7 nucleotides match TRBD2. The length of the CDR3 is 11 residues. Germline loops: CDR1 MGHRA, CDR2 YSYEKL. The trim removed 8 bases at V and 10 bases at J, leaving 5 bases unmatched. The CDR3 region has the DNA TGCGCCAGCTCCAGGGAGGGAGAGCAGTTCTTC. This translates into CASSREGEQFF.

The CDR3 region has the DNA TGTGCCAGCAGCGCGGGGGGCTGGAGTTACAATGAGCAGTTCTTC. Amino acids: CASSAGGWSYNEQFF. The rearrangement joins TRBV9 to TRBJ2-1; TRBD2 might be the D (7 bases). This CDR3 has 15 amino acids. Germline values: CDR1 SGDLS, CDR2 YYNGEE. Trimming pared 3 bases from V and 4 bases from J, leaving 14 bases between.

This clone came up once. This chain joins TRBV10-3 and TRBJ2-2, with TRBD2 matching over 12 bases. Germline loops: CDR1 ENHRY, CDR2 SYGVKD. The junction had 3 bases not matched to a gene; V was cut back by 4 bases and J by 0 bases. CDR3 size: 17 residues. As DNA, the CDR3 is TGTGCCATCAGTGGCCCTAGCGGGGGGGCGAACACCGGGGAGCTGTTTTTT. Translating gives CAISGPSGGANTGELFF.

V and J are TRBV19 and TRBJ1-1, with D unclear. Germline CDR1 is LNHDA and CDR2 is SQIVND (reference sequence). V lost 1 base to trimming and J lost 0 bases, with 9 bases between them. The CDR3 contains 15 residues. The CDR3 region has the DNA TGTGCCAGTAGTATAGCTTCGGGGATGAACACTGAAGCTTTCTTT. Translation gives CASSIASGMNTEAFF. The whole variable domain, remainder taken from reference TRBV19 and TRBJ1-1, is DGGITQSPKYLFRKEGQNVTLSCEQNLNHDAMYWYRQDPGQGLRLIYYSQIVNDFQKGDIAEGYSVSREKKESFPLTVTSAQKNPTAFYLCASSIASGMNTEAFFGQGTRLTVV.

The chain combines TRBV2 with TRBJ2-2; TRBD2 agrees at 13 bases. Unmatched junction bases numbered 2, after V lost 6 bases and J lost 4 bases. In germline, CDR1 is SNHLY, CDR2 FYNNEI. The CDR3 extends over 15 amino acids. The CDR3 is CASRRLAGGTGELFF. In nucleotides, the CDR3 is TGTGCCAGCAGGCGACTAGCGGGAGGCACCGGGGAGCTGTTTTTT.

The genes are TRBV20-1 and TRBJ1-2; D not certain. V lost 7 bases to trimming and J lost 0 bases, with 6 bases between them. The germline V gene encodes CDR1 DFQATT and CDR2 SNEGSKA (reference sequence). CDR3 length: 11 residues. CDR3 nucleotides: TGCAGTGTAGAATCTAACTATGGCTACACCTTC. Amino acids: CSVESNYGYTF.

This chain links TRBV11-2 with TRBJ2-1; 8 bases align to TRBD1. Unmatched junction bases numbered 7, after V lost 5 bases and J lost 4 bases. Per germline, CDR1 SGHAT and CDR2 FQNNGV. CDR3 length: 15 amino acids. In DNA form, the CDR3 reads TGTGCCAGCAGCCCAGGGGGCGCGGATTACAATGAGCAGTTCTTC. Translated, it gives CASSPGGADYNEQFF.

This chain connects TRBV5-1 to TRBJ2-7; TRBD2 agrees at 9 bases. The V gene's germline CDR1 is SGHRS and CDR2 YFSETQ. The CDR3 loop spans 15 amino acids. With V trimmed by 7 bases and J by 2 bases, 10 bases remained unmatched. In nucleotides, the CDR3 is TGCGCCAGCGGGGCGACTAGCGGTCCGCCCTACGAGCAGTACTTC. This translates into CASGATSGPPYEQYF.

The gene calls are TRBV7-9 and TRBJ1-2; 8 bases fit TRBD1. The CDR3 runs to 17 residues. The V segment lost 1 base and the J segment 0 bases; nucleotides outside the gene matches: 7. From germline, CDR1 is SEHNR and CDR2 FQNEAQ (reference sequence). The DNA of the CDR3 is TGTGCCAGCAGCTTAGGGACAGGGCCGACGTCTAACTATGGCTACACCTTC. It yields the protein CASSLGTGPTSNYGYTF. Complete variable domain (other parts from reference TRBV7-9 and TRBJ1-2): DTGVSQNPRHKITKRGQNVTFRCDPISEHNRLYWYRQTLGQGPEFLTYFQNEAQLEKSRLLSDRFSAERPKGSFSTLEIQRTEQGDSAMYLCASSLGTGPTSNYGYTFGSGTRLTVV.